A selection of T cell receptor beta chains follows, all from one sample in a study of blood T cell repertoires in COVID-19. Sequenced by immunoSEQ multiplex PCR; TCRdb stores in-frame clones only, minus some. The data contain 85,000 to 95,000 clones, about 84% of them seen just once; the ten biggest clones take up about 25%. The specimen was peripheral blood. The origin of the receptors is a human donor in a cohort sampled during active COVID-19. Each CDR3 is given with its conserved first and last residue. The D gene is left open where the match is weak. Expanded clones get a size class; other rows say once, few or many, or leave the size out.

>TRBV19|.|TRBJ2-7|.
TGTGCCAGTAGTATAGACGGCAGGGGAGGGTACGAGCAGTACTTC
CASSIDGRGGYEQYF
>TRBV14|.|TRBJ2-1|few
TGTGCCAGCAGCCAAGTCGGAGGACACAATGAGCAGTTCTTC
CASSQVGGHNEQFF
>TRBV10-3|.|TRBJ2-1|.
TGTGCCATCGGAAATCAGGGCAGTGAGCAGTTCTTC
CAIGNQGSEQFF
>TRBV9|TRBD2|TRBJ2-1|once
TGTGCCAGCGGGGGGGAGTATGAGCAGTTCTTC
CASGGEYEQFF
>TRBV24-1|TRBD1|TRBJ1-1|.
TGTGCCACTCGGGACAGGGGGAACACTGAAGCTTTCTTT
CATRDRGNTEAFF
>TRBV7-2|.|TRBJ2-7|.
TGTGCCAGCAGTCCCTTCCCAGGCTCCTACGAGCAGTACTTC
CASSPFPGSYEQYF
>TRBV29-1|TRBD2|TRBJ2-1|.
TGCAGCGTTGGTGAAGGGTCCGGGAGGGACAATGAGCAGTTCTTC
CSVGEGSGRDNEQFF
>TRBV6-5|.|TRBJ1-2|.
TGTGCCAGCAGGCTAGGTACAGGCTATGGCTACACCTTC
CASRLGTGYGYTF
>TRBV7-2|TRBD1|TRBJ1-1|.
TGTGCCAGCAGCTTTTCCAGGGGGATGAACACTGAAGCTTTCTTT
CASSFSRGMNTEAFF
>TRBV5-6|TRBD1|TRBJ2-3|.
TGTGCCAGCAGCCAGCACCTGACAGGGGGCGGAACAGATACGCAGTATTTT
CASSQHLTGGGTDTQYF
>TRBV7-9|TRBD2|TRBJ2-3|.
TGTGCCAGCAGCTCGGGACTAGCGGGGCCCGCTCGGGATACGCAGTATTTT
CASSSGLAGPARDTQYF
>TRBV10-1|.|TRBJ2-3|.
TGCGCCAGCAGTGAATCAGGGGGGAACACAGATACGCAGTATTTT
CASSESGGNTDTQYF
>TRBV7-2|TRBD2|TRBJ2-7|.
TGTGCCAGCAGCTTAAAAGCGGGGGGCCCCTACGAGCAGTACTTC
CASSLKAGGPYEQYF
>TRBV29-1|TRBD1|TRBJ1-1|.
TGCAGCGTTGAAGTCTCCAGGGGGACAGAAGCTTTCTTT
CSVEVSRGTEAFF
>TRBV7-2|TRBD2|TRBJ2-3|.
TGTGCCAGCAGCTCCGGACTAGCGGGGGGCACAGATACGCAGTATTTT
CASSSGLAGGTDTQYF
>TRBV28|.|TRBJ2-7|.
TGTGCCAGCAGTTTTACAGGCGCCGTTAGCGAGCAGTACTTC
CASSFTGAVSEQYF
>TRBV6-4|.|TRBJ1-5|once
TGTGCCAGCATTAGGGGGGGCGGGGAGAGCAATCAGCCCCAGCATTTT
CASIRGGGESNQPQHF
>TRBV4-1|.|TRBJ2-7|once
TGCGCCAGCAGCCAAGATAGACAGCCATACGAGCAGTACTTC
CASSQDRQPYEQYF